The rows below give T cell receptor beta chains drawn from one sample of a study of T cells in Graves' hyperthyroidism and ophthalmopathy. Each CDR3 protein is one row after TCRdb ran MiXCR on the multiplex PCR reads. The sample holds around 250,000 distinct CDR3 sequences, roughly 15% seen once. Sequenced: blood. Every receptor here comes from a woman in her forties with Graves' hyperthyroidism that later progressed to Graves' ophthalmopathy. CDR3s include the opening cysteine and the closing phenylalanine or tryptophan. A D gene is named only where the DNA matches it firmly. Clone size is not always given. Where it is, it says once, few, many or a class for expanded clones.

TRBJ1-1,TRBV20-1,many,.,TGCAGTGCTAATGAGGTTGAAGCTTTCTTT,CSANEVEAFF
TRBJ1-1,TRBV2,.,.,TGTGCCAGCAACGGACCTCAGGGCCGAGAAGCTTTCTTT,CASNGPQGREAFF
TRBJ1-4,TRBV6-9,few,.,TGTGCCAGCAGTTTTCAGGGCAAAGAAAAACTGTTTTTT,CASSFQGKEKLFF
TRBJ1-1,TRBV7-2,.,TRBD1,TGTGCCAGCAGCCCAATACAGGGGGGCACTGAAGCTTTCTTT,CASSPIQGGTEAFF
TRBJ1-6,TRBV5-1,few,TRBD1,TGCGCCAGCAGCTTCACAGGGGGATCCTATAATTCACCCCTCCACTTT,CASSFTGGSYNSPLHF
TRBJ2-1,TRBV6-1,many,.,TGTGCCAGCAGTGTTTGGCAGGTGAATGAGCAGTTCTTC,CASSVWQVNEQFF
TRBJ2-2,TRBV6-1,many,TRBD1,TGTGCCCACCGGGACAGGGACACCGGGGAGCTGTTTTTT,CAHRDRDTGELFF
TRBJ2-2,TRBV19,few,TRBD2,TGTGCCAGTAATGGGCGGGAGTTGAACACCGGGGAGCTGTTTTTT,CASNGRELNTGELFF
TRBJ2-1,TRBV28,many,TRBD2,TGTGCCAGCTGCGTCCTAGCGGCCAACAATGAGCAGTTCTTC,CASCVLAANNEQFF
TRBJ2-7,TRBV28,.,TRBD2,TGTGCCAGCAGTTTAGAGGGGAGGGACGAGCAGTACTTC,CASSLEGRDEQYF
TRBJ1-1,TRBV30,.,.,TGTGCCTGGAGTGTACTGGTGGCGAACACTGAAGCTTTCTTT,CAWSVLVANTEAFF
TRBJ2-4,TRBV6-1,few,.,TGTGCCAGCTCCACTAGGGACCTCGGAAACATTCAGTACTTC,CASSTRDLGNIQYF
TRBJ2-2,TRBV7-9,few,TRBD2,TGTGCCAGCAGCTCCCGGACTAGCGGGAGGGCCCCCGGGGAGCTGTTTTTT,CASSSRTSGRAPGELFF
TRBJ1-5,TRBV4-1,few,.,TGCGCCAGCAGCCAAGGCCCCCTCAACTCCCAGCCCCAGCATTTT,CASSQGPLNSQPQHF
TRBJ1-5,TRBV30,many,.,TGTGCCTGGAGTCCCAGGGGCTTTTATCAGCCCCAGCATTTT,CAWSPRGFYQPQHF
TRBJ1-2,TRBV28,few,.,TGTGCCAGCAGTTTATTGGACGGAAACTATGGCTACACCTTC,CASSLLDGNYGYTF
TRBJ2-1,TRBV28,many,TRBD2,TGTGCCAGCAGTCCCAATAGCGGGAGAGCCTACAATGAGCAGTTCTTC,CASSPNSGRAYNEQFF
TRBJ1-2,TRBV27,many,.,TGTGCCAGCAGCCTACTGGGTCGGTATGGCTACACCTTC,CASSLLGRYGYTF
TRBJ2-1,TRBV7-7,.,TRBD2,TGTGCTAGCAGCGCCCGACTAGCGGGAGGCCGCAGTGAGCAGTTCTTC,CASSARLAGGRSEQFF
TRBJ2-2,TRBV7-9,many,TRBD2,TGTGCCAGCAGCTCTAGCGGGAGGAAAGGCACCGGGGAGCTGTTTTTT,CASSSSGRKGTGELFF
TRBJ2-1,TRBV27,many,.,TGTGCCAGCAGTAACCGATACAATGAGCAGTTCTTC,CASSNRYNEQFF
TRBJ2-7,TRBV20-1,many,TRBD2,TGCAGTGCTAGAGTGGAACTAGCGGGCAGCTCCTACGAGCAGTACTTC,CSARVELAGSSYEQYF
TRBJ2-7,TRBV6-1,few,TRBD2,TGTGCCAGCTGTGATAGCGGGAGAGATGAGCAGTACTTC,CASCDSGRDEQYF
TRBJ2-1,TRBV2,many,.,TGTGCCAGCAAAAACTTAGGAGGCGCCTACAATGAGCAGTTCTTC,CASKNLGGAYNEQFF
TRBJ2-5,TRBV27,.,.,TGTGCCAGCAGTTTATTGGGCAGGCCCAAGGAGACCCAGTACTTC,CASSLLGRPKETQYF
TRBJ2-1,TRBV29-1,many,TRBD2,TGCAGCGTTCTAAGCGGGAGCTCCTACAATGAGCAGTTCTTC,CSVLSGSSYNEQFF
TRBJ1-1,TRBV28,many,.,TGTGCCAGCAGTTTAGGTCCGGGCTGGAGGAACACTGAAGCTTTCTTT,CASSLGPGWRNTEAFF
TRBJ1-1,TRBV28,many,TRBD1,TGTGCCAGCAGTCTAGGACAGGGCGAAGCTTTCTTT,CASSLGQGEAFF
TRBJ2-7,TRBV28,many,.,TGTGCCAGCAGTTTTCGTTCGTTAGGACTCCCCTCCTACGAGCAGTACTTC,CASSFRSLGLPSYEQYF
TRBJ2-1,TRBV20-1,.,TRBD1,TGCAGTGGCCTGACAGGGGTCGGGTACAATGAGCAGTTCTTC,CSGLTGVGYNEQFF
TRBJ2-1,TRBV7-9,many,TRBD2,TGTGCCAGCAGCCGAATTCTAGCGGGAGGATACAATGAGCAGTTCTTC,CASSRILAGGYNEQFF
TRBJ1-1,TRBV10-2,many,.,TGCGCCAGCAGTGAATCAGCCTTGAACACTGAAGCTTTCTTT,CASSESALNTEAFF
TRBJ1-4,TRBV28,many,.,TGTGCCAGCAGTTTACCCAGGGCTGAAAAACTGTTTTTT,CASSLPRAEKLFF
TRBJ2-3,TRBV28,many,TRBD2,TGTGCCAGCACCAACCAATGGCTAGCGGGAGCGGAAGATACGCAGTATTTT,CASTNQWLAGAEDTQYF
TRBJ2-2,TRBV24-1,many,.,TGTGCCACCAGTGAACGCAGGGTCCCCGGCGACACCGGGGAGCTGTTTTTT,CATSERRVPGDTGELFF
TRBJ2-6,TRBV4-2,many,.,TGTGCCAGCAGCGAGGGACAAGTCTTCTCTGGGGCCAACGTCCTGACTTTC,CASSEGQVFSGANVLTF
TRBJ1-2,TRBV9,many,.,TGTGCCAGCAGCCCCCCCTTCGTCGAAAGGGACTATGGCTACACCTTC,CASSPPFVERDYGYTF
TRBJ2-2,TRBV5-1,many,.,TGCGCCAGCAGCTTGGGACCCGGGGAGCTGTTTTTT,CASSLGPGELFF
TRBJ1-5,TRBV19,.,TRBD1,TGTGCCAGTAGTACCCGGGACAGGGGAGCCTTTGGCAATCAGCCCCAGCATTTT,CASSTRDRGAFGNQPQHF
TRBJ2-1,TRBV28,many,TRBD1,TGTGCCAGCAGTTTAGGGGACAGGAACAATGAGCAGTTCTTC,CASSLGDRNNEQFF
TRBJ2-7,TRBV25-1,many,TRBD1,TGTGCCAGCACTTCCGGGACAGGGGGCTACGAGCAGTACTTC,CASTSGTGGYEQYF
TRBJ2-1,TRBV7-3,.,.,TGTGCCAGCAGCTTAACCGAGGGCCATGAGCAGTTCTTC,CASSLTEGHEQFF
TRBJ1-1,TRBV10-3,many,.,TGTGCCATCCCGGAGGGGCAGAACACTGAAGCTTTCTTT,CAIPEGQNTEAFF
TRBJ2-2,TRBV4-1,.,TRBD2,TGCGCCAGCAGCCCGCGGGGGAGGACGAACACCGGGGAGCTGTTTTTT,CASSPRGRTNTGELFF
TRBJ2-1,TRBV4-2,.,TRBD2,TGTGCCAGCAGCCAGATTGAGACTAGCGGGTACTCCTACAATGAGCAGTTCTTC,CASSQIETSGYSYNEQFF